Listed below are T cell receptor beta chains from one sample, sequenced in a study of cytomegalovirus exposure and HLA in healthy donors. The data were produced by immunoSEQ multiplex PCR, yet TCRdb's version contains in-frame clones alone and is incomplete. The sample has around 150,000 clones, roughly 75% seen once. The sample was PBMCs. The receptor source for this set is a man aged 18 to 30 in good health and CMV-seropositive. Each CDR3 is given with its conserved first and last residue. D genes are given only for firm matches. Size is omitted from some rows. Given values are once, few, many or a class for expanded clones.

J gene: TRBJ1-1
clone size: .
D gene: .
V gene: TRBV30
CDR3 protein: CASMGEGRTEAFF
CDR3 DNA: TGTGCCTCAATGGGGGAGGGACGGACTGAAGCTTTCTTT

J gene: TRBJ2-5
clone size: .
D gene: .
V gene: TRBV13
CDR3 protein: CASSFAPPWGPPETQYF
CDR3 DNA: TGTGCCAGCAGCTTCGCCCCCCCCTGGGGCCCCCCAGAGACCCAGTACTTC

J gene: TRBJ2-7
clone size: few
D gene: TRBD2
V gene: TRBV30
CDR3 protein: CAWSVFRKTSGGQPYEQYF
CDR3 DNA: TGTGCCTGGAGTGTATTCAGGAAGACTAGCGGAGGACAACCCTACGAGCAGTACTTC

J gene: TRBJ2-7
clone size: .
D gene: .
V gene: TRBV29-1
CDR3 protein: CSVGAENRSYEQYF
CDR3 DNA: TGCAGCGTGGGAGCGGAAAATCGGTCCTACGAGCAGTACTTC

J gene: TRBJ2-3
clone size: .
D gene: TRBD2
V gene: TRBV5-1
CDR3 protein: CASSFIAGGPGDTQYF
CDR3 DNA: TGCGCCAGCAGCTTCATAGCGGGAGGGCCGGGAGATACGCAGTATTTT

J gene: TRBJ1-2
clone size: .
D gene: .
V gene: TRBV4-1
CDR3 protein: CASSQDSGDGYTF
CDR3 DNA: TGCGCCAGCAGCCAAGATTCGGGGGATGGCTACACCTTC

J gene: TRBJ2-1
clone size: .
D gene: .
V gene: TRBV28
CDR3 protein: CASSLGQSLYNEQFF
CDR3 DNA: TGTGCCAGCAGTTTAGGGCAGAGCCTTTACAATGAGCAGTTCTTC

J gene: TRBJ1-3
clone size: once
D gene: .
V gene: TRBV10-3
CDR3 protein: CAISEAESGNTIYF
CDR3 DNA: TGTGCCATCAGTGAGGCTGAGTCTGGAAACACCATATATTTT

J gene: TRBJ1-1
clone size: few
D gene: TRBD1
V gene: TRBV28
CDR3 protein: CASSLGPSTGGTEAFF
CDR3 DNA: TGTGCCAGCAGTTTAGGGCCCTCGACAGGGGGCACTGAAGCTTTCTTT

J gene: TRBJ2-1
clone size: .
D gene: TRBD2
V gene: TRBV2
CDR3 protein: CASSLAGVGNEQFF
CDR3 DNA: TGTGCCAGCAGCTTAGCGGGAGTTGGAAATGAGCAGTTCTTC

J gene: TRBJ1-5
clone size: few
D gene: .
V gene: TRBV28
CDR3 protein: CAGRAITGPQHF
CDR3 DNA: TGTGCCGGGAGGGCTATCACCGGGCCCCAGCATTTT

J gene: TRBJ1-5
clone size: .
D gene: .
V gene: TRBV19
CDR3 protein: CASTNSQSNQPQHF
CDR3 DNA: TGTGCCAGTACAAACAGTCAGAGCAATCAGCCCCAGCATTTT

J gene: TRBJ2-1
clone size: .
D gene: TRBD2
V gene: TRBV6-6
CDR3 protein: CTSRISGGSSYNEQFF
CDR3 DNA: TGTACCAGTCGCATTAGCGGGGGGAGCTCCTACAATGAGCAGTTCTTC

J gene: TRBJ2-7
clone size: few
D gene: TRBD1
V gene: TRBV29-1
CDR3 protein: CSVEMLGTGVYEQYF
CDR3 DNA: TGCAGCGTTGAGATGCTCGGGACAGGGGTTTACGAGCAGTACTTC

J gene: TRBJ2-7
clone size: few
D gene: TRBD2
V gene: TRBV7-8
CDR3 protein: CASSPRRLAGQNEQYF
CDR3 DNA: TGTGCCAGCAGCCCCCGAAGACTAGCGGGACAAAACGAGCAGTACTTC

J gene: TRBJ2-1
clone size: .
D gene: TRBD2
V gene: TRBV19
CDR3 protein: CASSIALAGVSYNEQFF
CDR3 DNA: TGTGCCAGTAGTATCGCCTTAGCGGGGGTATCCTACAATGAGCAGTTCTTC

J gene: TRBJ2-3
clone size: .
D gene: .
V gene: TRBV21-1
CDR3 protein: CASSRDRQASTDTQYF
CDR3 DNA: TGTGCCAGCAGCAGAGACCGACAGGCTAGCACAGATACGCAGTATTTT

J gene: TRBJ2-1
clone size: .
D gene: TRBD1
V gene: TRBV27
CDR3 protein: CASGEFTGGEQFF
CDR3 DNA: TGTGCCAGTGGGGAATTCACAGGGGGTGAGCAGTTCTTC

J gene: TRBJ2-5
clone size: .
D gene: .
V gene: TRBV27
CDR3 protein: CASSKRGGETQYF
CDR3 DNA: TGTGCCAGCAGCAAGAGGGGGGGGGAGACCCAGTACTTC

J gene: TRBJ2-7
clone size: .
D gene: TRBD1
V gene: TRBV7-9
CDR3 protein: CSSSLGSQGAVSSYEQYF
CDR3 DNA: TGTTCCAGCAGCTTAGGATCACAGGGGGCTGTTTCTTCCTACGAGCAGTACTTC

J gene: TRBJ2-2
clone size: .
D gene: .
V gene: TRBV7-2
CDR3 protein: CASSLSRTPSGELFF
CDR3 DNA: TGTGCCAGCAGCTTAAGTAGGACACCGTCCGGGGAGCTGTTTTTT

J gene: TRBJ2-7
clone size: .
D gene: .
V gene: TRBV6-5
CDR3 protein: CASSTAYEQYF
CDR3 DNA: TGTGCCAGCAGTACTGCCTACGAGCAGTACTTC